Included here is one T cell receptor (beta chain) sequence, with context. Its antigen is not known. This sample was taken from a study of early T cells in non-severe SARS-CoV-2 infection. For the study at large: Sequencing was performed on bulk RNA from unsorted whole blood, leaving chains unpaired.

Broader study findings: Matching with VDJdb favored anti-spike CD8 responses (missing private and CD4 specificities).

Trimming stripped 1 base from V and 4 bases from J, with 7 bases between. The germline gives CDR1 SGHTA, CDR2 FQGNSA. CDR3 length: 13 residues. Individual cDNA molecules carried attached unique molecular identifiers. TCRdb reprocessed the 5' RACE reads via MiXCR and lists one record per CDR3 protein. The sample holds more than 75,000 distinct CDR3 sequences; less than 15% are singletons and the top ten take about 6.1%. The source is an adult who was a healthcare worker with PCR-confirmed SARS-CoV-2 infection or an uninfected control (not recorded which). The chain is built from TRBV7-2 and TRBJ1-1, with no clear D. What was sequenced was whole blood. The CDR3 sequence: CASSLGFSTEAFF. As DNA, the CDR3 is TGTGCCAGCAGCTTAGGGTTCAGCACTGAAGCTTTCTTT.